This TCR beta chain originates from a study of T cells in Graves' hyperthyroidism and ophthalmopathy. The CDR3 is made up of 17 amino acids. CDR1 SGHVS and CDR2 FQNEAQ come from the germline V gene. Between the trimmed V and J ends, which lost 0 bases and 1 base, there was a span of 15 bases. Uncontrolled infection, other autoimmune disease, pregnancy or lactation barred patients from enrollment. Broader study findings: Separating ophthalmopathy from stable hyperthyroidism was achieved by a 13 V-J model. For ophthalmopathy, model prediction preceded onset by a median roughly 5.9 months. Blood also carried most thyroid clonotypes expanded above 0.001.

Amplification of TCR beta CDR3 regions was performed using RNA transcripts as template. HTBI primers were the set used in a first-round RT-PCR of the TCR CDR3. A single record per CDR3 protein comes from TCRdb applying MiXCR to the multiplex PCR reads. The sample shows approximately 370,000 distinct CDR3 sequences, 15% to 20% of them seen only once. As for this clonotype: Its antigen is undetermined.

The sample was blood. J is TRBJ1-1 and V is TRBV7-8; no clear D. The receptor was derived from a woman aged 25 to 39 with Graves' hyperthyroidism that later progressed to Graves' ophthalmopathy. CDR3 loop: CASSLAIASPTNTEAFF. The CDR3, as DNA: TGTGCCAGCAGCTTAGCTATAGCCAGCCCGACGAACACTGAAGCTTTCTTT.